What follows are 17 T cell receptor beta chains derived from one specimen sequenced in a study of T cells in Graves' hyperthyroidism and ophthalmopathy. Researchers took RNA transcripts and amplified the TCR beta CDR3 regions from them. A set of HTBI primers served as the primers for a first-round RT-PCR of the TCR CDR3. TCRdb ran MiXCR on the multiplex PCR reads and lists one entry per CDR3 protein. The data contain about 500,000 distinct CDR3 sequences, roughly 45% of them singletons. Sequenced: peripheral blood or thyroid tissue (not recorded which). The receptors stem from an adult woman with Graves' disease, either hyperthyroidism or ophthalmopathy (not recorded which).

The V and J genes are TRBV7-2 and TRBJ1-6; D not resolved. Deletions cut 5 bases from V and 15 bases from J, with 14 bases between. The CDR3 has 12 residues. In germline, CDR1 is SGHTA, CDR2 FQGNSA. The CDR3 DNA follows: TGTGCCAGCAGCCAGAATGCGGATCGCCTCCACTTT. This translates into CASSQNADRLHF.

This clonotype was picked up many times. Compared with germline, one end of the junction differs, possibly owing to a read error. The chain employs TRBV20-1 and TRBJ1-4; TRBD1 matches at 7 bases. The CDR3 runs 11 residues. Germline-derived CDR1 and CDR2 are DFQATT and SNEGSKA (reference sequence). Here the CDR3 reads CSASQGRKSDF. CDR3 nucleotide sequence: TGCAGTGCATCACAGGGGCGGAAGAGCGATTTT.

The V call is TRBV20-1, the J call TRBJ2-5; TRBD1 agrees at 11 bases. Per germline, CDR1 DFQATT and CDR2 SNEGSKA (reference sequence). Trimming cost V 6 bases and J 4 bases; bases outside gene matches: 7. The CDR3 is made up of 14 amino acids. CDR3 in amino acids: CSARRTGGLETQYF. The CDR3 DNA sequence: TGCAGTGCAAGGAGGACAGGGGGCTTAGAGACCCAGTACTTC.

This clonotype has a handful of counts. The J gene is TRBJ2-2, the V gene TRBV6-6; TRBD2 matches 7 bases. In germline, CDR1 is MNHNY, CDR2 SVGAGI (reference sequence). J was trimmed by 6 bases and V by 7 bases; bases with no gene match: 11. The CDR3 contains 15 residues. CDR3 sequence: CASIFAGEISGELFF. The CDR3 DNA reads TGTGCCAGCATCTTCGCGGGAGAAATATCCGGGGAGCTGTTTTTT.

CDR3 nucleotide sequence: TGCGCCAGCAGCTTGGGGCAGGGGCTCATCGGGGAGCTGTTTTTT. Amino acid sequence: CASSLGQGLIGELFF. The chain combines TRBV5-1 with TRBJ2-2; D perhaps matches TRBD1 (6 bases). The CDR3 is 15 residues long. Deletions cut 0 bases from V and 7 bases from J, with 13 bases between. Germline V gene sequence: CDR1 SGHRS, CDR2 YFSETQ.

The gene calls are TRBV6-1 and TRBJ1-5; perhaps TRBD1 as D (6 bases). V was clipped by 7 bases and J by 3 bases, with 10 bases between them. Germline CDR1 is MNHNS and CDR2 is SASEGT. The CDR3 spans 13 residues. The CDR3 nucleotides read TGTGCCAGCAAAGGACAGTTCAATCAGCCCCAGCATTTT. It translates to CASKGQFNQPQHF.

This clonotype was detected many times. The V and J genes are TRBV4-3 and TRBJ2-5; D is perhaps TRBD1 (6 bases). Trimming took off 2 bases at V and 5 bases at J, with 15 bases between the two ends. This CDR3 is 15 amino acids long. Germline-derived CDR1 and CDR2 are LGHNA and YSLEER. CDR3: CASSQQGRLGETQYF. In DNA, the CDR3 is TGCGCCAGCAGCCAACAGGGGCGTCTGGGGGAGACCCAGTACTTC.

This clonotype was recorded a few times. The chain recombines TRBV7-2 with TRBJ1-2, with D hard to call. The CDR3 length is 13 residues. Trimming left V 1 base short and J 5 bases short, with 8 bases between. The V gene's germline CDR1 is SGHTA and CDR2 FQGNSA. CDR3 DNA sequence: TGTGCCAGCAGCTTAGTTACGGATTATGGCTACACCTTC. This sequence encodes CASSLVTDYGYTF.

This clonotype was observed a handful of times. The chain recombines TRBV5-1 with TRBJ2-7; D is unclear. The CDR3 runs 13 residues. V shed 1 base and J shed 2 bases, with 7 bases lying between them. Germline values: CDR1 SGHRS, CDR2 YFSETQ. The CDR3 loop reads CASSLLAAYEQYF. In DNA form, the CDR3 reads TGCGCCAGCAGCTTGTTAGCAGCCTACGAGCAGTACTTC.

Comments on this clonotype: The junction differs from germline at one of its ends, possibly a read error. The chain has TRBV9 and TRBJ2-6; no clear D gene. Germline values: CDR1 SGDLS, CDR2 YYNGEE. This CDR3 contains 13 residues. The CDR3 DNA follows: TGTGCCAGCAGCCCTCCTGGGGTCAACGTCCTGACTTTC. It specifies CASSPPGVNVLTF.

This clonotype was counted many times. The chain couples TRBV7-8 to TRBJ2-7; possibly TRBD1 or TRBD2 for D (5 bases each). The CDR3 extends over 14 amino acids. V was clipped by 1 base and J by 6 bases, with 13 bases between them. Germline V lookup: CDR1 SGHVS, CDR2 FQNEAQ. CDR3 nucleotides: TGTGCCAGCAGCTTAGGGGGGAGTAGTCCCGAGCAGTACTTC. Translated, it gives CASSLGGSSPEQYF.

The V and J genes are TRBV27 and TRBJ1-5; no firm D call. V dropped 6 bases and J dropped 6 bases, with 15 bases sitting between them. CDR3 length: 14 amino acids. CDR1 is MNHEY, CDR2 SMNVEV, per germline (reference sequence). CDR3 sequence: CASSLHGDAQPQHF. The CDR3 coding sequence is TGTGCCAGCAGCCTTCATGGGGATGCTCAGCCCCAGCATTTT.

The chain carries TRBV2 and TRBJ1-1; the D gene is possibly TRBD1 (6 bases). With 6 bases removed from V and 5 bases from J, the gap between germline ends came to 19 bases. Germline V CDR1 and CDR2: SNHLY, FYNNEI. CDR3 length: 15 residues. The CDR3, as DNA: TGTGCCAGCAGGCGTGACGCCCCAGGGGAAACTGAAGCTTTCTTT. This encodes CASRRDAPGETEAFF.

V and J are TRBV7-2 and TRBJ1-6, with D possibly TRBD1 on 6 matching bases. CDR3 length: 12 residues. CDR1 is SGHTA and CDR2 is FQGNSA in the germline V gene. With 3 bases removed from V and 16 bases from J, the gap between germline ends came to 13 bases. The CDR3 coding sequence is TGTGCCAGCAGCTTCGGCACAGGGAATCTCCACTTT. Protein sequence: CASSFGTGNLHF.

The chain joins TRBV6-1 to TRBJ1-5; a possible D gene is TRBD1 (6 bases). Germline V gives CDR1 MNHNS, CDR2 SASEGT. This CDR3 is built from 13 residues. V was trimmed by 5 bases and J by 5 bases, leaving 10 bases between them. CDR3 coding DNA: TGTGCCAGCAGTCAGGGGATTGATCAGCCCCAGCATTTT. Protein product: CASSQGIDQPQHF.

This clonotype was seen only a few times. J is TRBJ2-5 and V is TRBV7-9; 10 bases match TRBD1. CDR3 size: 14 residues. Germline CDR1 is SEHNR and CDR2 is FQNEAQ (reference sequence). V shed 5 bases, J shed 5 bases, and the junction held 5 bases outside the gene matches. The CDR3 coding sequence is TGTGCCAGCAGCCGGGACAGGGGTTGGGAGACCCAGTACTTC. It encodes CASSRDRGWETQYF.

The genes are TRBV25-1 and TRBJ2-5, with 13 bases aligning to TRBD2. The CDR3 has 14 residues. Per germline, CDR1 MGHDK and CDR2 SYGVNS. This chain's CDR3 is CARDRLAGGETQYF. The CDR3, as DNA: TGTGCTAGAGATCGACTAGCGGGAGGTGAGACCCAGTACTTC.